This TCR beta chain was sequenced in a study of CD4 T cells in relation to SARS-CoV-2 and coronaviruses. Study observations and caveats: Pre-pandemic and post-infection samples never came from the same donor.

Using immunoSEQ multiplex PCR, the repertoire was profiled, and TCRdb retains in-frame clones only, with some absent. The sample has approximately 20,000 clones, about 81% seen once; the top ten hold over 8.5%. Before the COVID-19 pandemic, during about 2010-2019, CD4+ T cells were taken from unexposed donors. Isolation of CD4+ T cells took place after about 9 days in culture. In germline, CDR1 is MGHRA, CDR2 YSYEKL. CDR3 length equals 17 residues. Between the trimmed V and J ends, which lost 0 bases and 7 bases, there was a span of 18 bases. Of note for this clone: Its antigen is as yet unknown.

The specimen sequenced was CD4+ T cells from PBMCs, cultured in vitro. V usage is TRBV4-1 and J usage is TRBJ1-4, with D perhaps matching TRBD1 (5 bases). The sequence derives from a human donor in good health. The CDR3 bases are TGCGCCAGCAGCCAAGATTCGGGGGGTGGAGGTGGTGAAAAACTGTTTTTT. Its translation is CASSQDSGGGGGEKLFF.